This TCR beta chain came from a study of blood T cells in healthy people across ages. Study as a whole: Template switching recovered approximately one barcoded beta molecule for every two T cells. Points from the study as a whole: Both naive CD4+ cell counts and diversity were greater in long-lived donors than in aged donors.

Trimming shortened V by 6 bases and J by 6 bases, and 10 bases separated the two germline ends. The germline CDR1 and CDR2 sequences are SEHNR and FQNEAQ (reference sequence). This CDR3 contains 12 residues. This clonotype was counted many times. The antigen remains unidentified. Combining a sample-barcoded 5' primer with a J-beta primer mix, a second PCR ran for about 6 to 12 cycles. TCRdb itself ran the 5' RACE reads through MiXCR, one entry per CDR3 protein. The sample yields 2 million or so distinct CDR3 sequences, about 49% seen once. The chain joins TRBV7-9 to TRBJ2-3; D ambiguous. The sequenced material came from blood. The sequence derives from a woman in her 40s in good health. CDR3 protein: CASSRVLDTQYF. Written as DNA, the CDR3 is TGTGCCAGCAGTAGAGTCCTCGATACGCAGTATTTT.